The source of this TCR beta chain is a study of radiation and T cells in renal cell carcinoma (dated by TCRdb to 2020 to 2022). About the investigation overall: Samples were obtained from a clinical trial, in which 15 Gy stereotactic body radiation therapy was delivered to primary renal cell carcinomas and nephrectomy was performed 4 weeks later. A total of some 55 samples underwent TCR beta sequencing, made up of approximately 26 tumors and roughly 27 peripheral blood samples. A total of over 4 million unique CDR3 nucleotide sequences, encoding around 2.7 million unique CDR3 amino acid sequences, were found across all 55 or so samples.

According to the study, the label for this sample's time point signals: baseline pretreatment blood. Read against the paper, the sample's treatment or condition label means: 15 Gy SBRT to primary tumor, nephrectomy 4 weeks later. To track tumor-enriched clonotypes, serial peripheral blood was sampled from radiation-treated patients at baseline and at 2 weeks and 4 weeks after SBRT. All patients had renal cell carcinoma with clear cell pathology. Genomic DNA for TCR sequencing was prepared using the QIAamp DNA Blood Mini Kit (Qiagen). Only samples passing all quality control checks were included in the analyses. TCR beta libraries were generated from genomic DNA with the immunoSEQ kit, following the manufacturer's recommendations. Library preparation used a first multiplex PCR with proprietary primers, then a second PCR adding unique barcodes, with bead cleanups after each round. Each sample batch included a kit-provided positive control reaction and a negative control reaction. The final libraries underwent checking on an Agilent 4200 TapeStation D1000 ScreenTape, volumetric pooling, and quantification by qPCR. Sequencing ran on an Illumina NextSeq500 with a MidOutput 150-cycle cartridge, using 156 Read1 and 15 Index1 cycles with kit custom primers. The pooled library was loaded at roughly 1 pM, and approximately 20% PhiX control was spiked in. Regarding the original processing steps: Vendor-processed data were analyzed in R, and a clonotype was defined as all T cells sharing the same CDR3 nucleotide sequence. In the clone abundance analyses, frequencies in each sample were normalized to that sample's 10,000 most abundant clones. Before analysis, public T cell clones were removed, and these numbered fewer than six per sample on average. An abundance difference of at least 32-fold between compartments was the criterion for calling clonotypes tumor-enriched or baseline blood-enriched. A beta-binomial differential abundance model was used to identify clonotypes that were expanded or contracted between blood time points. Similarity between tumor and blood repertoires was quantified using the Baroni-Urbani and Buser coefficient, and groups were compared with two-tailed Wilcoxon tests in R. As stored in TCRdb, this immuneACCESS dataset retains in-frame rearrangements with V and J assigned. A fraction of the clones does not appear; measured against another copy, unresolved V genes explain less than half of the discrepancy, and the remainder lacks a known reason. That table gives V, J and clone size, and the DNA gave D and trimming. Counted in this sample were some 140,000 clones; 88% of them appeared once. Of the sample, more than 10% falls within the top ten clones.

Study-wide findings and limitations: Because the trial had a single-armed design, the trial could not examine how radiation dose or scheduling affected the TCR repertoire. Because pretreatment tumor biopsies were not available, the study could not determine whether clonotypes were already present within the tumor at baseline. In blood, the top tumor clonotypes increased from baseline to 2 weeks after radiation and then shrank by 4 weeks, which suggests a temporary expansion of tumor-resident clones. Blood repertoire dynamics were not followed beyond 4 weeks after treatment.

The CDR3 goes from the cysteine to the phenylalanine over 14 residues. Only the CDR3 DNA stays, 42 bases, in frame from base 1. V and J lose 10 bases and 6 bases, and a span of 21 bases separates them. From the germline V gene, CDR1 is SGHAT and CDR2 is FQNNGV. A word on this clone: Its antigen has not been determined. No base-level quality is on record; no much larger clone is a single base apart.

This sequence was found in a woman between 50 and 59 years old with renal cell carcinoma. Sequenced here: blood, sampled from a patient whose treatment included radiotherapy and nephrectomy. This sequence uses TRBV11-2 and TRBJ2-5, with the D segment possibly TRBD1 or TRBD2, each aligning over 6 bases. CDR3 loop: CATTDRTGVKTQYF. The sequence in DNA is TGTGCCACTACCGACAGGACGGGGGTCAAGACCCAGTACTTC.